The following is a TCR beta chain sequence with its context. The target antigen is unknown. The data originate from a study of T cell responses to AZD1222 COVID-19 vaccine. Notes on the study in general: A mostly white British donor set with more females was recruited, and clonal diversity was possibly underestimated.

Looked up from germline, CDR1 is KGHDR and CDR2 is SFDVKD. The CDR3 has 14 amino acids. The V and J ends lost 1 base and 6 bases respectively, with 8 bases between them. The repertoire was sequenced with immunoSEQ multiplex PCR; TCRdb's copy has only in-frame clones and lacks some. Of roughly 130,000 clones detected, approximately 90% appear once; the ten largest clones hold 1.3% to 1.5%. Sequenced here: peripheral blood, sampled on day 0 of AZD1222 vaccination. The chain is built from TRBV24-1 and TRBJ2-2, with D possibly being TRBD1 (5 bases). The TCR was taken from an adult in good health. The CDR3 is CATSDFFRAGELFF. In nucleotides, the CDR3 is TGTGCCACCAGTGATTTTTTCAGGGCCGGGGAGCTGTTTTTT.